Listed below are T cell receptor beta chains from one sample, sequenced in a study of blood T cell repertoires in COVID-19. The data were produced by immunoSEQ multiplex PCR, yet TCRdb's version contains in-frame clones alone and is incomplete. Here the sample spans about 45,000 clones, about 83% being singletons. Sequenced: peripheral blood. The receptors were gathered from an elderly man in a cohort sampled during active COVID-19. Each CDR3 is given with its conserved first and last residue. Fields, in order: V gene, J gene, CDR3 protein.

TRBV5-6	TRBJ2-7	CASSLVPGSYEQYF
TRBV9	TRBJ1-5	CASSVGDGVGPQHF
TRBV28	TRBJ1-2	CASSLVGRGGYGYTF
TRBV7-9	TRBJ1-6	CASSVGTGGGNSPLHF
TRBV19	TRBJ1-2	CASNAPGTSNGYTF
TRBV29-1	TRBJ2-3	CSVENTRGTDTQYF
TRBV4-2	TRBJ1-5	CASSQTDRASNQPQHF
TRBV6-2/TRBV6-3	TRBJ2-2	CASSPGRSTSGTGELFF
TRBV7-2	TRBJ2-1	CASSLWAWDEQFF
TRBV27	TRBJ2-1	CASGLAGGGQGQFF
TRBV28	TRBJ2-2	CASRQGGANTGELFF
TRBV24-1	TRBJ2-5	CATSDFLGTGERETQYF
TRBV5-1	TRBJ1-6	CASSLGTGGSKSSYNSPLHF
TRBV30	TRBJ1-1	CAWVVGDGLNTEAFF
TRBV5-4	TRBJ2-3	CASSLGTAPSTDTQYF
TRBV19	TRBJ1-1	CASSIGGTGGSTEAFF
TRBV19	TRBJ1-2	CASSTYPQGAQNYGYTF